Described below is a single T cell receptor beta chain sequence and its context. The repertoire was sequenced with immunoSEQ multiplex PCR; TCRdb's copy has only in-frame clones and lacks some. The profile shows roughly 53,000 clones, 75% to 85% of them singletons. This entry belongs to a study of OX40 agonist ivuxolimab in advanced cancers. With 7 bases clipped from V and 5 bases from J, the junction kept 9 bases outside the gene matches. The CDR3 consists of 14 residues. The V gene's germline CDR1 is SGHRS and CDR2 YFSETQ. The sequence was collected from an adult with an advanced solid tumor such as melanoma, head and neck, liver or kidney cancer. J is TRBJ2-3 and V is TRBV5-1, with 8 bases matching TRBD2. The source material was CD4+ or CD8+ T cells sorted from blood, sampled in a trial of the OX40 agonist ivuxolimab. This CDR3 is CASDSGTRGDTQYF. CDR3 nucleotide sequence: TGCGCCAGCGATAGCGGGACTCGGGGAGATACGCAGTATTTT.